Listed below are T cell receptor beta chains from one sample, sequenced in a study of cytomegalovirus exposure and HLA in healthy donors. Only in-frame clones appear in the TCRdb table, and some are missing; sequencing was by immunoSEQ multiplex PCR. This sample has roughly 200,000 clones, with just over 75% found just once. Sequenced material: PBMCs. These receptors were collected from a man between 25 and 39 years old in good health and CMV-seronegative. Each CDR3 is given with its conserved first and last residue. The D gene is left open where the match is weak. Only some rows state a clone size, as once, few, many or a class for expanded clones.

cdr3_length j_call clone_size v_call d_call cdr3_aa cdr3_nt
15 TRBJ2-1 NA TRBV19 TRBD2 CASRLLAGDLNEQFF TGTGCCAGTAGGCTACTAGCGGGGGATCTCAATGAGCAGTTCTTC
19 TRBJ2-1 few TRBV7-6 NA CASSLAVVLAVSSYNEQFF TGTGCCAGCAGCTTAGCGGTGGTATTAGCGGTGAGCTCCTACAATGAGCAGTTCTTC
16 TRBJ2-5 NA TRBV6-5 NA CASSYSSKAAGATQYF TGTGCCAGCAGTTACTCGAGTAAGGCGGCGGGCGCGACCCAGTACTTC
14 TRBJ2-1 NA TRBV5-1 NA CASSSGVSYNEQFF TGCGCCAGCAGCTCGGGAGTTTCCTACAATGAGCAGTTCTTC
12 TRBJ1-2 NA TRBV10-2 NA CASSDSSYGYTF TGCGCCAGCAGTGATAGTTCCTATGGCTACACCTTC
15 TRBJ2-7 NA TRBV7-9 NA CASSSYPAGDDEQYF TGTGCCAGCAGCTCGTACCCTGCAGGGGACGACGAGCAGTACTTC
14 TRBJ1-4 NA TRBV6-5 NA CASKTGFGSEKLFF TGTGCCAGCAAAACAGGCTTCGGCTCCGAAAAACTGTTTTTT
15 TRBJ1-1 NA TRBV5-6 NA CASSLGSSGNTEAFF TGTGCCAGCAGCTTGGGATCGTCCGGGAACACTGAAGCTTTCTTT
14 TRBJ2-7 NA TRBV7-3 NA CASSLERRAAEQYF TGTGCCAGCAGCTTAGAACGGAGGGCTGCCGAGCAGTACTTC
15 TRBJ1-2 NA TRBV9 TRBD1 CASGDRGRQGNGYTF TGTGCCAGCGGGGACAGGGGGCGCCAAGGGAATGGCTACACCTTC
15 TRBJ2-7 NA TRBV7-9 TRBD2 CASSLGLAGDYEQYF TGTGCCAGCAGCTTGGGACTAGCGGGTGACTACGAGCAGTACTTC
17 TRBJ2-5 few TRBV27 NA CASSLLSGGRTSETQYF TGTGCCAGCAGTTTATTGTCCGGTGGCAGGACATCGGAGACCCAGTACTTC
13 TRBJ2-7 NA TRBV19 NA CASSKAGPYEQYF TGTGCCAGTAGTAAAGCAGGGCCCTACGAGCAGTACTTC
16 TRBJ2-7 NA TRBV9 TRBD2 CASSSWTSGSLSEQYF TGTGCCAGCAGCTCCTGGACTAGCGGGAGTCTTAGCGAGCAGTACTTC
11 TRBJ2-7 NA TRBV20-1 NA CSARTSYEQYF TGCAGTGCCCGAACTAGCTACGAGCAGTACTTC
16 TRBJ2-4 NA TRBV13 NA CASSLGPSSPIDIQYF TGTGCCAGCAGCTTAGGCCCATCTAGCCCGATCGACATTCAGTACTTC
15 TRBJ2-1 few TRBV10-2 TRBD2 CASRVSGNSYNEQFF TGCGCCAGCAGAGTTAGCGGGAACTCCTACAATGAGCAGTTCTTC
15 TRBJ2-1 NA TRBV2 TRBD2 CASSELTSGSNEQFF TGTGCCAGCAGTGAACTTACTAGCGGGAGCAATGAGCAGTTCTTC
16 TRBJ2-7 NA TRBV11-2 NA CASSLEPLAANYEQYF TGTGCCAGCAGCTTAGAACCCTTAGCGGCAAACTACGAGCAGTACTTC
15 TRBJ2-2 once TRBV11-2 NA CASSLQSLGGGELFF TGTGCCAGCAGCTTACAATCGCTGGGGGGCGGGGAGCTGTTTTTT
14 TRBJ2-5 once TRBV5-4 TRBD1 CASTSGQGGETQYF TGTGCCAGCACCTCGGGACAGGGCGGGGAGACCCAGTACTTC
16 TRBJ1-1 NA TRBV2 TRBD1 CASSVTTGGLRGEAFF TGTGCCAGCAGTGTAACGACAGGGGGCCTTAGGGGCGAAGCTTTCTTT
16 TRBJ1-2 few TRBV4-1 NA CASSQDLTLTSRGYTF TGCGCCAGCAGCCAAGATTTGACCCTAACCTCGAGGGGCTACACCTTC